This T cell receptor beta chain was found in a study of T cell repertoires in ileal Crohn's disease. General study results and limits: Clonality above 26.8% at surgery always came with endoscopic recurrence.

Looked up from germline, CDR1 is SGHDT and CDR2 is YYEEEE. Trimming removed 5 bases from V and 0 bases from J; junction bases left unmatched: 4. CDR3 length: 15 residues. Of note for this clone: Its specificity is not known.

Clones were sequenced by immunoSEQ multiplex PCR, and TCRdb holds only the in-frame ones, with some missing. The sample holds some 12,000 clones, more than 75% seen once. Patients were adults with ileal or ileocolonic Crohn's disease needing resection. The specimen was ileal tissue. The rearrangement links TRBV5-6 to TRBJ2-1, with TRBD1 matching 8 bases. The TCR sequence derives from an adult with Crohn's disease. For the CDR3, the DNA is TGTGCCAGCAGATTCGGACAGGGCTCCTACAATGAGCAGTTCTTC. Its translation is CASRFGQGSYNEQFF. The entire variable domain, with the rest obtained from reference TRBV5-6 and TRBJ2-1, is as follows: DAGVTQSPTHLIKTRGQQVTLRCSPKSGHDTVSWYQQALGQGPQFIFQYYEEEERQRGNFPDRFSGHQFPNYSSELNVNALLLGDSALYLCASRFGQGSYNEQFFGPGTRLTVL.